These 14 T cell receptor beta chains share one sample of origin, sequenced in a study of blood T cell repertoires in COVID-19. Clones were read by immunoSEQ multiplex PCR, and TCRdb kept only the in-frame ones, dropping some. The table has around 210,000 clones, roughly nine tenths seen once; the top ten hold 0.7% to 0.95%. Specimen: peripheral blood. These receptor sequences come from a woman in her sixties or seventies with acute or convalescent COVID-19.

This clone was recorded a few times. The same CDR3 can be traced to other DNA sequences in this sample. In DNA form, the CDR3 reads TGTGCCAGCAGGCCCCGGGGGACCGGGGAGCTGTTTTTT. It translates to CASRPRGTGELFF. The chain joins TRBV6-6 to TRBJ2-2; tentative D call: TRBD2 (6 bases). This CDR3 has 13 residues. CDR1 and CDR2 from the germline V gene are MNHNY and SVGAGI (reference sequence). V was shortened by 6 bases and J by 5 bases, with 10 bases between the two germline ends.

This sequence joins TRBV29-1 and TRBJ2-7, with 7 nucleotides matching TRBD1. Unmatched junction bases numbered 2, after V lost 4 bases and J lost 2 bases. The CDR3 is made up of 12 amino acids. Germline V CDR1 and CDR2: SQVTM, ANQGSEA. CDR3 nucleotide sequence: TGCAGCGTTGCGCAGGGGGCCTACGAGCAGTACTTC. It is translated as CSVAQGAYEQYF.

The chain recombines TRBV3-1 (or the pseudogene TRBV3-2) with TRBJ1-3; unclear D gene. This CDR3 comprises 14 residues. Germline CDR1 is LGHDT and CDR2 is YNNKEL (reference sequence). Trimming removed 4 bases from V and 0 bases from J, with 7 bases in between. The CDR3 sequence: CASSPIDSGNTIYF. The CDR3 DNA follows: TGTGCCAGCAGCCCAATAGACTCTGGAAACACCATATATTTT.

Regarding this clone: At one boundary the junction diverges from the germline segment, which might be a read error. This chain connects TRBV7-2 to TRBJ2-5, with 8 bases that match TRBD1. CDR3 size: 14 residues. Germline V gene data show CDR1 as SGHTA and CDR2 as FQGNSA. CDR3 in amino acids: CASSFRGRVEAVDF. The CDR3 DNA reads TGTGCCAGCAGCTTCAGGGGGCGAGTCGAAGCTGTCGACTTC.

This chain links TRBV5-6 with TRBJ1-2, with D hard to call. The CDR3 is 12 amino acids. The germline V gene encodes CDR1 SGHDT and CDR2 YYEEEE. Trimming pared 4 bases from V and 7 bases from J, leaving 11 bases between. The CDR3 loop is CASSRGIRGYTF. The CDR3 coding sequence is TGTGCCAGCAGCCGAGGGATTCGTGGCTACACCTTC.

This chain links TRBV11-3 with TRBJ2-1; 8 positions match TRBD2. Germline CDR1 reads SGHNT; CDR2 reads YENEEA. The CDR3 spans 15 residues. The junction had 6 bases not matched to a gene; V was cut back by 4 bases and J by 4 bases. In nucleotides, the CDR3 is TGTGCCAGCAGCTCGGTGCGGGAGGTTTACAATGAGCAGTTCTTC. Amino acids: CASSSVREVYNEQFF. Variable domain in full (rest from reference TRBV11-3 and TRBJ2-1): EAGVVQSPRYKIIEKKQPVAFWCNPISGHNTLYWYLQNLGQGPELLIRYENEEAVDDSQLPKDRFSAERLKGVDSTLKIQPAELGDSAVYLCASSSVREVYNEQFFGPGTRLTVL.

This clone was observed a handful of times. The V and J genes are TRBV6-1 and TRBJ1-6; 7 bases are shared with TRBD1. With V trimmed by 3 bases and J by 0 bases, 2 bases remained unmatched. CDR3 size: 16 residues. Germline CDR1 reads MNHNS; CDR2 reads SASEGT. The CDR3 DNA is TGTGCCAGCAGTGATGGGGACAGCTCCTATAATTCACCCCTCCACTTT. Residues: CASSDGDSSYNSPLHF.

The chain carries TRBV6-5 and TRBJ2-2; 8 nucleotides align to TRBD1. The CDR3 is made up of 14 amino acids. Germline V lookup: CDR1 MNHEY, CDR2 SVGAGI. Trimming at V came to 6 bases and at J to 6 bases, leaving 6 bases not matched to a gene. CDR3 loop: CASRTSGGPGELFF. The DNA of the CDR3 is TGTGCCAGCAGGACTTCAGGGGGCCCCGGGGAGCTGTTTTTT.

The CDR3 nucleotides are TGTGCCAGCAGTTTCCAGGGGTCGACCTACGAGCAGTACTTC. Translated, it gives CASSFQGSTYEQYF. The chain has TRBV27 and TRBJ2-7; weak D call: TRBD1 (6 bases). Deletions cut 3 bases from V and 2 bases from J, with 11 bases between. From germline, CDR1 is MNHEY and CDR2 SMNVEV (reference sequence). The CDR3 contains 14 residues.

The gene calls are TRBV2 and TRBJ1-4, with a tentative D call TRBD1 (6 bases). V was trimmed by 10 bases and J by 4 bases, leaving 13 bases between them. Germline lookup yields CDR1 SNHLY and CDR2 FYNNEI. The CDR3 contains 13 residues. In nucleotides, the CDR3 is TGTGCCAAACAGGACAGCATTAATGAAAAACTGTTTTTT. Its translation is CAKQDSINEKLFF.

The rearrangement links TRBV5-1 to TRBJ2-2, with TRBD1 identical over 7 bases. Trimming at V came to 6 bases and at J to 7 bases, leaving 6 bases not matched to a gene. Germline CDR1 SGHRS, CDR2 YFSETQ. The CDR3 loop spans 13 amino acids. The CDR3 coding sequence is TGCGCCAGCAATAAGGGGGCCGGCGGGGAGCTGTTTTTT. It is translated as CASNKGAGGELFF.

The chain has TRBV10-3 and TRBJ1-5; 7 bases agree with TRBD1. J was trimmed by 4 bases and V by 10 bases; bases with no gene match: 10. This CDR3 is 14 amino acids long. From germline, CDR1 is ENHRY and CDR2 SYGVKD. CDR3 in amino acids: CATATGEGNQPQHF. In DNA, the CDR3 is TGTGCCACTGCTACAGGGGAAGGGAATCAGCCCCAGCATTTT.

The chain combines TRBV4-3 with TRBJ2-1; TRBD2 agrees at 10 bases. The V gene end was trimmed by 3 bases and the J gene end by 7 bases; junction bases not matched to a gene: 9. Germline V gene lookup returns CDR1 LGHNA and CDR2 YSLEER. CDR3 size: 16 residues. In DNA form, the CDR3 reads TGCGCCAGCAGCCAGAGCGCAGCTAGCGGGAGTAATGAGCAGTTCTTC. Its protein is CASSQSAASGSNEQFF.

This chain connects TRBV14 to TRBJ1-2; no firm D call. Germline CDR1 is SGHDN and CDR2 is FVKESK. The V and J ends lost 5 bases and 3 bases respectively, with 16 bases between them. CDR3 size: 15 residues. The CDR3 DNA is TGTGCCAGCAGCTCCCGAGGAGGGTATGACTATGGCTACACCTTC. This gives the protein CASSSRGGYDYGYTF.